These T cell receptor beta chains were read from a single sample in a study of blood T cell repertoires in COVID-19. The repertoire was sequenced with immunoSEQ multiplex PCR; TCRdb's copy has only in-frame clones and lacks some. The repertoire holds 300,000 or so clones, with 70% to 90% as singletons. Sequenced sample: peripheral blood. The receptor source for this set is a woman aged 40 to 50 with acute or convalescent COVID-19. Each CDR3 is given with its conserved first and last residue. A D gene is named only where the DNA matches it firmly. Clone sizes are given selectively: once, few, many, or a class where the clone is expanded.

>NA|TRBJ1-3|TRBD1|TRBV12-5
TGTGCTAGTGGTTTGAACAGGGGGGACACCATATATTTT
CASGLNRGDTIYF
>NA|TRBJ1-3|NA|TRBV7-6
TGTGCCAGCAGCTTAAGAGGGCAGGGGGGAAACACCATATATTTT
CASSLRGQGGNTIYF
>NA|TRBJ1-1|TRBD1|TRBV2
TGTGCCAGCAAAGGGGGACAGTCGAACACTGAAGCTTTCTTT
CASKGGQSNTEAFF
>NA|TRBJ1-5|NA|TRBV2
TGTGCCAGCAGTGCCTACTCGAATCAGCCCCAGCATTTT
CASSAYSNQPQHF
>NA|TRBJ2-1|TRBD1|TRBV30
TGTGCCTGGAGTTCGGGACAGGGGTTGATCCGGGAGCAGTTCTTC
CAWSSGQGLIREQFF
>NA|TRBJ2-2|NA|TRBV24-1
TGTGCCACCAGTGACCAAATCGACATCGCGAACACCGGGGAGCTGTTTTTT
CATSDQIDIANTGELFF
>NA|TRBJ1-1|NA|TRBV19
TGTGCCAGTAGTATAGGGGATCTGGGGAGCACTGAAGCTTTCTTT
CASSIGDLGSTEAFF
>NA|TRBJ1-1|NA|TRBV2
TGTGCCAGCAGATTACAGGGCGGGACTGAAGCTTTCTTT
CASRLQGGTEAFF
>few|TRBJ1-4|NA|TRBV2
TGTGCCAGCAGTGGGGGGACTCGGGCTGCTAATGAAAAACTGTTTTTT
CASSGGTRAANEKLFF
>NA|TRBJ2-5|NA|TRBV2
TGTGCCAGCACCCATAGGTTCCGAGGACAAGAGACCCAGTACTTC
CASTHRFRGQETQYF
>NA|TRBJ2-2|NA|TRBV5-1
TGCGCCAGCAGCTACAATGAGGGGGTAGGCACCGGGGAGCTGTTTTTT
CASSYNEGVGTGELFF